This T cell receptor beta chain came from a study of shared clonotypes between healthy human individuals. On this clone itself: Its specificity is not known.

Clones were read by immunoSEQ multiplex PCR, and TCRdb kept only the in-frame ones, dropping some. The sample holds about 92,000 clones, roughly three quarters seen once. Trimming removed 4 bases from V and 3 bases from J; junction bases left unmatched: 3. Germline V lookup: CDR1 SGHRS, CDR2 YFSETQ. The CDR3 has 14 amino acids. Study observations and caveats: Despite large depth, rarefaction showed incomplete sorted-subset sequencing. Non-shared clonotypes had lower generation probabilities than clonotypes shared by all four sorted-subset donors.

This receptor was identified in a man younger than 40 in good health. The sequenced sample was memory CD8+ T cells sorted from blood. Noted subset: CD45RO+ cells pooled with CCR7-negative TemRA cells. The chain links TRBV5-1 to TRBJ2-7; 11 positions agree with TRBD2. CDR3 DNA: TGCGCCAGCAGCGTCGGGACTAGCGGCTACGAGCAGTACTTC. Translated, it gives CASSVGTSGYEQYF. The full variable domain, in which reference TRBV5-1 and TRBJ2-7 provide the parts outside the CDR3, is KAGVTQTPRYLIKTRGQQVTLSCSPISGHRSVSWYQQTPGQGLQFLFEYFSETQRNKGNFPGRFSGRQFSNSRSEMNVSTLELGDSALYLCASSVGTSGYEQYFGPGTRLTVT.